This T cell receptor (beta chain) appears in the sequencing data of a study of blood T cell repertoires in COVID-19. Donors were grouped by their self-reported clinical history. V was pared by 6 bases and J by 8 bases, with 20 bases between. The germline V gene has CDR1 MDHEN and CDR2 SYDVKM. The length of the CDR3 is 15 residues. The repertoire was sequenced with immunoSEQ multiplex PCR; TCRdb's copy has only in-frame clones and lacks some. Among around 280,000 clones, roughly 85% were seen once, and the ten largest hold over 6%. The specimen was PBMCs or T cells enriched from blood (not recorded which). This TCR was sampled from a middle-aged woman who had recovered from COVID-19. This chain connects TRBV28 to TRBJ2-1, with a tentative D call TRBD2 (6 bases). CDR3 loop: CASSTKGLNLHEQFF. The CDR3 DNA reads TGTGCCAGCAGCACAAAGGGACTCAATCTCCATGAGCAGTTCTTC.